This TCR beta chain derives from a study of T cell responses to AZD1222 COVID-19 vaccine. Study results and caveats: The number of AZD1222 recipients seropositive at baseline was only six.

Some clones are missing from TCRdb's copy, which holds only in-frame ones; the method was immunoSEQ multiplex PCR. The data show approximately 130,000 clones, with roughly 92% seen just once and roughly 1% held by the top ten. The V end lost 4 bases, the J end lost 6 bases, and 13 bases lay between the germline ends. The CDR3 totals 14 residues. In germline, CDR1 is LGHDT, CDR2 YNNKEL (reference sequence). A word on this clone: Its antigen is unknown.

This material consisted of peripheral blood, taken 28 days after the second AZD1222 dose. The sequence came from an adult who received the AZD1222 COVID-19 vaccine. The gene calls are TRBV3-1 (or the pseudogene TRBV3-2) and TRBJ2-1, with D possibly TRBD2 on 5 matching bases. CDR3 coding DNA: TGTGCCAGCAGCCGACTCCTAGCTACCAATGAGCAGTTCTTC. It codes for CASSRLLATNEQFF.